This paragraph covers one TCR beta chain sequence. The antigen it binds to is not known. Qualities for individual bases were not recorded, and no much larger clone is one base off. The CDR3 regions of human TCRbeta chains were subjected to immunosequencing. The study's processing was this. Repertoire TCRs were matched against a reference library of SARS-CoV-2-specific TCRs generated with the MIRA antigen-specificity platform. Breadth was defined as the fraction of unique TCRs that were SARS-CoV-2-associated. Depth was defined as the fraction of total T cells that were SARS-CoV-2-associated. Each spike-specific TCR was assigned to its reactive spike region and to a CD4 or CD8 class using the MIRA data. Log10-transformed breadth and depth values were compared by one-way ANOVA with Sidak's multiple comparisons tests. As stored in TCRdb, this immuneACCESS dataset retains in-frame rearrangements with V and J assigned. A fraction of the clones does not appear; measured against another copy, unresolved V genes explain less than half of the discrepancy, and the remainder lacks a known reason. The V and J calls and clone size are taken from that table; D and trimming were inferred from the DNA. Across this sample there are roughly 80,000 clones, with about 93% seen only once. In total, the top ten clones hold less than 5.5% of the sample.

According to the study, the label for this sample's time point signals: baseline before first vaccination. The treatment or condition tag for this specimen amounts to: meningococcal conjugate vaccine given as trial control. Vaccinee samples came from UK trials COV001 and COV002, including a single-blind randomized controlled phase 2/3 trial of AZD1222 (ChAdOx1 nCoV-19) in healthy adults. For TCRbeta chain sequencing, PBMC samples from trial participants were taken at day 0 and at day 28 after the second dose. This entry comes from a study of T cell responses to AZD1222 COVID-19 vaccine (dated by TCRdb to 2020 to 2022). Concerning the study at large: TCR sequencing covered more than 230 trial participants: 207 given two doses of AZD1222 and 26 given two doses of MenACWY control vaccine. Trial participants were enrolled by age into subgroups of 18-55, 56-69 and 70-plus years, and roughly 160, 29 and 62 TCR-sequenced participants, respectively, were included in these subgroups.

The paper as a whole reports these results and caveats: After two AZD1222 doses, spike-specific TCR breadth and depth were significantly higher than at day 0 and than in MenACWY recipients. The whole spike protein was spanned by vaccine-associated CD4 TCRs, and dominant responses were seen in regions 160-218 and 743-854. Most participants were white British and females outnumbered males, and the authors suggested that clonal diversity may have been underestimated. Conclusions about previously exposed vaccinees are limited because only a handful of AZD1222 recipients were SARS-CoV-2 seropositive at baseline. No day 14 peak-response samples were available, so repertoires were characterized only after the peak T cell response. The 56-69-year group was small, and its depth increase did not reach significance, likely because of low power. Reportedly, close to half of the unique spike-specific TCRs recognized epitopes lying outside the regions that are mutated in the B.1.351 and B.1.1.7 variants.

Relative to germline, V is 7 bases shorter and J is 7 bases shorter, with 11 bases between their ends. The CDR3 contains 13 residues, cysteine and phenylalanine counted. Only CDR3 DNA is held: 39 bases, read in frame from base 1. In the germline V gene, CDR1 corresponds to SNHLY and CDR2 to FYNNEI. This receptor was obtained from an adult in good health. The rearranged segments are TRBV2 and TRBJ1-6, with the identity of the D gene unclear. Material: peripheral blood, obtained on day 0 of MenACWY control vaccination. The nucleotide sequence is TGTGCCAGCACCCGGGATTTGAATTCACCCCTCCACTTT. Translated, this gives CASTRDLNSPLHF.